This T cell receptor beta chain was profiled in a study of shared T cell receptors in the human thymus (dated by TCRdb to about 2021). Broadly, across the study: The study examined how the human thymus generates shared, self-reactive T-cell receptor alpha chains.

To note about this clone: This clone's antigen is unknown. There are no base qualities to consult, and no much larger clone falls within one base. The sample contains more than one DNA sequence encoding this CDR3.

Trimming costs V 5 bases and J 3 bases, and their ends lie 19 bases apart. For CDR1 and CDR2, the germline V gene lists SGHAT and FQNNGV. The CDR3 contains 17 residues, cysteine and phenylalanine counted. Of the read, only the CDR3 DNA is kept; its 51 bases are in frame from base 1. Libraries were made using the immunoSEQ multiplex PCR assay. In TCRdb, the immuneACCESS table is reduced to in-frame sequences with V and J assigned. These tables do not hold every clone; where another copy was compared, an unresolved V gene accounts for under half, and the others remain unexplained. The sample data list roughly 710,000 clones, and roughly 88% of these were observed just once. Roughly 0.01% of the sample goes to the ten largest clones. This sample also belongs to another study, concerning human thymus T cells. The second study reports: Immunologically healthy infants undergoing open corrective cardiac surgery for congenital heart defects in Finland were used as donors. The thymus tissue came from surgical resects taken out during corrective cardiac surgery. Both the thymic and the peripheral blood repertoires appeared to show biased V and J gene segment usage. The related research reported highly overlapping thymic TCR repertoires among unrelated individuals. The study characterized TCR alpha and beta repertoires from under ten infant thymus samples and a few related peripheral blood samples. Donor ages ranging from 7 to 244 days were recorded, and over 5 male and two female infants were included in the cohort. Thymocytes were freed from the tissue by mechanical means and kept at -70 degrees C as pellets of roughly 9.5-31 million cells. A QIAsymphony instrument was used to extract genomic DNA from frozen cell pellets. The immunoSEQ multiplex PCR assay was used to amplify the TCRB and TCRAD loci from a standardized amount of quality-controlled genomic DNA. The amplicons spanned the V(D)J region and were long enough to cover the CDR3 and allow V and J genes to be identified. Amplicon sequencing was performed on an Illumina platform through the commercial immunoSEQ service. Primer bias and sequencing errors were corrected using previously described methods, and TCRAD and TCRB definitions followed the IMGT database. immunoSEQ Analyzer 3.0 and VDJTools were used for repertoire analysis, which covered basic statistics, V/J segment usage, diversity estimates, rarefaction and pairwise overlap. To estimate diversity, the Chao1, ChaoE, Efron-Thisted, Shannon and inverse Simpson indices were applied, and diversity was also estimated on datasets down-sampled to the smallest sample. Repertoire overlap was assessed by strict matching of CDR3 nucleotide sequence, V gene and J gene, and clustering was done by Jaccard-based multidimensional scaling. On average, around 780,000 unique TCRB clonotypes were obtained from thymus samples, compared with approximately 82,000 from blood samples.

The rearrangement combines TRBV11-2 with TRBJ2-2; TRBD2 is a possible D gene, resting on 6 matching bases. Specimen: thymocytes. The clonotype was recovered from a girl under three years old with a congenital heart defect. Donor details come from another sample of the same person, matched by shared clones. The nucleotide sequence reads TGTGCCAGCAGCCTACCCCGAGGAGGGGCGTACACCGGGGAGCTGTTTTTT. The encoded protein is CASSLPRGGAYTGELFF.